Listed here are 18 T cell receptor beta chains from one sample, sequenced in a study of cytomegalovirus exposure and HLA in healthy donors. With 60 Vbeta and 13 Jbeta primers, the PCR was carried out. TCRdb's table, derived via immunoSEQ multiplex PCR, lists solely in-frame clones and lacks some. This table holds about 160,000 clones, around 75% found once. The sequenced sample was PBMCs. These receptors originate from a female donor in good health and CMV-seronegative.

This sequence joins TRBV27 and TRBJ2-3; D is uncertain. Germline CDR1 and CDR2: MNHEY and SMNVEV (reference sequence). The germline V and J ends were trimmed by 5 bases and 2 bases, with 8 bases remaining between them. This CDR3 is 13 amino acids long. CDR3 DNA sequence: TGTGCCAGCAGTCTACGTAACACAGATACGCAGTATTTT. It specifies CASSLRNTDTQYF.

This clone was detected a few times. CDR3 sequence reads: CASSEGTGLYEQYF. As DNA, the CDR3 is TGTGCCAGCAGCGAGGGGACAGGGCTCTACGAGCAGTACTTC. V and J are TRBV9 and TRBJ2-7; 9 positions match TRBD1. The germline V gene encodes CDR1 SGDLS and CDR2 YYNGEE. J gave up 3 bases and V 3 bases, and 4 bases lay outside the gene matches. The CDR3 runs to 14 residues.

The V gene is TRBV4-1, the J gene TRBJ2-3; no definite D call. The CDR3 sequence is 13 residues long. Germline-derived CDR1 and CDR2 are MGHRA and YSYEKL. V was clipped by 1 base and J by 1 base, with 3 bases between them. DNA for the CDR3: TGCGCCAGCAGCCAAGTCGGCACAGATACGCAGTATTTT. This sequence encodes CASSQVGTDTQYF.

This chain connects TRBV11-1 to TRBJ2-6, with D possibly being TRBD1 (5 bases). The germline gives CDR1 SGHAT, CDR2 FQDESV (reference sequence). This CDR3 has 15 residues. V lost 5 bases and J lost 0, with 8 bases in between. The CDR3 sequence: CASSDRGSGANVLTF. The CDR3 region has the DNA TGTGCCAGCAGCGACAGAGGCTCTGGGGCCAACGTCCTGACTTTC.

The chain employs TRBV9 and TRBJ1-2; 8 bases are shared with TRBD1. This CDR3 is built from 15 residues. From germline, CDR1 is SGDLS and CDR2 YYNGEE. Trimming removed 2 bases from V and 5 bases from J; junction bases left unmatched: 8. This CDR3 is CASSVETGEGYGYTF. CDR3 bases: TGTGCCAGCAGCGTCGAGACAGGGGAGGGTTATGGCTACACCTTC.

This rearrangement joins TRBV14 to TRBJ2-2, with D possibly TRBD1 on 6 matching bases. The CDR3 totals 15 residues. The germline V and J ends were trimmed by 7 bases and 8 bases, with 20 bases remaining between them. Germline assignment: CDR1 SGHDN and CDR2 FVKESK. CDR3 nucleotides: TGTGCCAGCAAGGCAGGGGATCAGGTTGGAGGGGAGCTGTTTTTT. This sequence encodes CASKAGDQVGGELFF.

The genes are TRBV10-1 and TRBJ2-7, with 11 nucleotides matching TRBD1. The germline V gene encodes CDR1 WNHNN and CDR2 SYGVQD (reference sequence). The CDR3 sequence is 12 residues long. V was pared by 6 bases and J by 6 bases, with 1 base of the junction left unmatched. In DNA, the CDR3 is TGCGCCAGCAGCGGGACAGGGGGCGAGCAGTACTTC. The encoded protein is CASSGTGGEQYF.

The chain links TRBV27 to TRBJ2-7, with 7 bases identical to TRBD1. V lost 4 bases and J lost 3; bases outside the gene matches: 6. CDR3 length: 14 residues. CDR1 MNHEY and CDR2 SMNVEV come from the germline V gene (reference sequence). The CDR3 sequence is CASSSGDSFYEQYF. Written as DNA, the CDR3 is TGTGCCAGCAGTTCAGGGGACAGTTTCTACGAGCAGTACTTC.

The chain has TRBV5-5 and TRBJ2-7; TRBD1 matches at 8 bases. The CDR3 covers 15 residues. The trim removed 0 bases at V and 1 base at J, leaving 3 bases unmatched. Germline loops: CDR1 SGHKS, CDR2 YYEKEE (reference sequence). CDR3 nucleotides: TGTGCCAGCAGCTTGGGGACAGGGATGTCCTACGAGCAGTACTTC. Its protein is CASSLGTGMSYEQYF.

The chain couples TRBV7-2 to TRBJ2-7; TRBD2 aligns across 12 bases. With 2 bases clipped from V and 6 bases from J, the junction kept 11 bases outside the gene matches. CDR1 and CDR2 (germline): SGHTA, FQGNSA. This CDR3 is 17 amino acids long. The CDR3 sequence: CASSLYGTSGQGPEQYF. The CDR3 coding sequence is TGTGCCAGCAGCTTATATGGGACTAGCGGGCAGGGGCCCGAGCAGTACTTC.

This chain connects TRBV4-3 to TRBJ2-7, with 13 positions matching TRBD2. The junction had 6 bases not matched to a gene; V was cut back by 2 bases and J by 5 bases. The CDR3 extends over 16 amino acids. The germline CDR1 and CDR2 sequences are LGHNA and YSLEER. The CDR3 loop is CASSQRTSGSRNEQYF. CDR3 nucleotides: TGCGCCAGCAGCCAACGGACTAGCGGGAGTAGGAACGAGCAGTACTTC.

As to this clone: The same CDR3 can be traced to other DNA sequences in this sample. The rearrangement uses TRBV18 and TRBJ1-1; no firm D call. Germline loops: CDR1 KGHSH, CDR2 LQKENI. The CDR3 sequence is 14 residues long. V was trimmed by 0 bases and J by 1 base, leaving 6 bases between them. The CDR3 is CASSPPPGNTEAFF. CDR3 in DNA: TGTGCCAGCTCACCACCCCCAGGGAACACTGAAGCTTTCTTT. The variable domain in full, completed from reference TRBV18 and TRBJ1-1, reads NAGVMQNPRHLVRRRGQEARLRCSPMKGHSHVYWYRQLPEEGLKFMVYLQKENIIDESGMPKERFSAEFPKEGPSILRIQQVVRGDSAAYFCASSPPPGNTEAFFGQGTRLTVV.

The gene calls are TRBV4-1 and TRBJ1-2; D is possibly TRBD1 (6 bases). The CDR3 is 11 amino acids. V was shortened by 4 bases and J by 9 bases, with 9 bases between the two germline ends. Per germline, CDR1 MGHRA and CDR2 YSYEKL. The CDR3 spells CASSRDNRYTF. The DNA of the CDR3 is TGCGCCAGCAGCCGGGACAACCGCTACACCTTC.

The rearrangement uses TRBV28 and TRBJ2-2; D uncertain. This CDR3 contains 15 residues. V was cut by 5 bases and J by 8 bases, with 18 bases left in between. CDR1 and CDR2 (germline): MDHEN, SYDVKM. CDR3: CASSAPGSRGGELFF. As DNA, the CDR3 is TGTGCCAGCAGTGCCCCCGGGTCGCGAGGAGGGGAGCTGTTTTTT. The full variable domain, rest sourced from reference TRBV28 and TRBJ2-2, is DVKVTQSSRYLVKRTGEKVFLECVQDMDHENMFWYRQDPGLGLRLIYFSYDVKMKEKGDIPEGYSVSREKKERFSLILESASTNQTSMYLCASSAPGSRGGELFFGEGSRLTVL.

The CDR3 loop is CASSLTGQGAREQYF. CDR3 DNA sequence: TGTGCCAGCAGTCTAACCGGACAGGGGGCGCGGGAGCAGTACTTC. This chain uses TRBV6-6 with TRBJ2-7; 11 nucleotides agree with TRBD1. Germline CDR1 MNHNY, CDR2 SVGAGI (reference sequence). The CDR3 is 15 residues long. V trimming: 5 bases; J trimming: 7 bases; junction bases outside the gene matches: 10.

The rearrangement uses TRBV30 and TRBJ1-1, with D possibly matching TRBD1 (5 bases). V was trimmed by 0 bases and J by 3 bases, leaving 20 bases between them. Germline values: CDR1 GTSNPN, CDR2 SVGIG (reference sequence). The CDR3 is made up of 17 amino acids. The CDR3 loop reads CAWSVKVQGGGDTEAFF. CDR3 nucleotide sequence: TGTGCCTGGAGTGTAAAGGTACAAGGCGGGGGGGACACTGAAGCTTTCTTT.

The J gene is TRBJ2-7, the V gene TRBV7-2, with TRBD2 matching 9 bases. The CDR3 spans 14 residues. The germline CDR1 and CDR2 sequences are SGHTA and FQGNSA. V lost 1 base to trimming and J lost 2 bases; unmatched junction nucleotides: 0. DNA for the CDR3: TGTGCCAGCAGCTTAGGACTAGCGGCCTACGAGCAGTACTTC. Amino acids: CASSLGLAAYEQYF.

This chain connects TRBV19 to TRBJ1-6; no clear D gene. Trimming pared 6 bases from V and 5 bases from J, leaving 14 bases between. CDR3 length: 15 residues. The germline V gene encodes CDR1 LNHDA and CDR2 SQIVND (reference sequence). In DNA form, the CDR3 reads TGTGCCAGTAGCGACGGGATGGCAGATAATTCACCCCTCCACTTT. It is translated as CASSDGMADNSPLHF.